This TCR beta chain was sequenced during a study of cytomegalovirus exposure and HLA in healthy donors. Amplification used 60 Vbeta primers and 13 Jbeta primers. The table came from immunoSEQ multiplex PCR; TCRdb's copy has only in-frame clones and leaves some out. The sample contains 120,000 to 150,000 clones, roughly 80% of which appear only once. V shed 7 bases and J shed 5 bases, with 21 bases lying between them. This CDR3 is built from 15 residues. The germline gives CDR1 MNHEY, CDR2 SMNVEV (reference sequence). This receptor was taken from a female donor in good health and CMV-seronegative. The chain recombines TRBV27 with TRBJ2-7; D is perhaps TRBD2 (7 bases). Sequencing used PBMCs. The CDR3 reads CASIAAAGARDEQYF. The CDR3 coding sequence is TGTGCCAGCATCGCAGCGGCGGGGGCCAGGGACGAGCAGTACTTC.